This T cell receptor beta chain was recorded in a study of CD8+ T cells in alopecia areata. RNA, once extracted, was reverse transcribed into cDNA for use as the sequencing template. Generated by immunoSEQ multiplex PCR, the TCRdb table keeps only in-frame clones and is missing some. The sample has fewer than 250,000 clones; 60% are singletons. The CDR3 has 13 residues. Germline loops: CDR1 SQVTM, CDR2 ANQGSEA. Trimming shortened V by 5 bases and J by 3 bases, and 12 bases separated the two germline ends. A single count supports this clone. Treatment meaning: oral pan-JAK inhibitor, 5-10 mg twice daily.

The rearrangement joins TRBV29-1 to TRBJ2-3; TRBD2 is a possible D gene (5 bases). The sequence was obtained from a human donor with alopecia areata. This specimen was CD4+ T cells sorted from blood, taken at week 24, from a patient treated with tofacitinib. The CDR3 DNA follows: TGCAGCGTTCCAGCGGTGTCAACAGATACGCAGTATTTT. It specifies CSVPAVSTDTQYF.